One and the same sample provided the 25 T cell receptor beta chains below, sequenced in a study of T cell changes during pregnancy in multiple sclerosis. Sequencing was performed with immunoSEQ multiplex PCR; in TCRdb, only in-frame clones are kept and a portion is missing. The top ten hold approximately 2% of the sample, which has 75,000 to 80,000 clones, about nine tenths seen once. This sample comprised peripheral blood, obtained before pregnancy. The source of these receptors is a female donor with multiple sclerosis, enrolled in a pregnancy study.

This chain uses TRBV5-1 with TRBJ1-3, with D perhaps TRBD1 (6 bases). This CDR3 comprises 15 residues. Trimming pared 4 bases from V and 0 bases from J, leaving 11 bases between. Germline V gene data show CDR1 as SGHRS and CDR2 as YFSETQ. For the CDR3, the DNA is TGCGCCAGCAGCCCCCAGGGGCCCTCTGGAAACACCATATATTTT. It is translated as CASSPQGPSGNTIYF.

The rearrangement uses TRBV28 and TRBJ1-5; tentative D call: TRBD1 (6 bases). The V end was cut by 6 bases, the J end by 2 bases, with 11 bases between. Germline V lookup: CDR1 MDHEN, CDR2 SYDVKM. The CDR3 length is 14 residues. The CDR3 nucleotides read TGTGCCAGCAGGGATCGGACAGGCAATCAGCCCCAGCATTTT. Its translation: CASRDRTGNQPQHF.

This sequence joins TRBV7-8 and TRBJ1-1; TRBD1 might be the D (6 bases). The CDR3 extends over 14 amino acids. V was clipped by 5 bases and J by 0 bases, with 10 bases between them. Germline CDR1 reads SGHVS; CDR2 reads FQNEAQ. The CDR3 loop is CASSTGHMNTEAFF. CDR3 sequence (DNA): TGTGCCAGCAGCACGGGACATATGAACACTGAAGCTTTCTTT.

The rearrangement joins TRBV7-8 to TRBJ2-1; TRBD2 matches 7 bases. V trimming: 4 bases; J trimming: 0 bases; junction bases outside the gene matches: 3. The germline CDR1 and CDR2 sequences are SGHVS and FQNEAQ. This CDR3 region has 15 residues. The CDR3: CASSSQRGSYNEQFF. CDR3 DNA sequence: TGTGCCAGCAGCTCCCAGCGGGGCTCCTACAATGAGCAGTTCTTC.

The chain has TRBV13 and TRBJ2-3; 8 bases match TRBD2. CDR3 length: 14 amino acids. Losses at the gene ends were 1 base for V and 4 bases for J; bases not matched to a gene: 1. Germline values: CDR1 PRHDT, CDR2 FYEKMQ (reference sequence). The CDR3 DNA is TGTGCCAGCAGCTTAGCGGGGGGGCCAGATACGCAGTATTTT. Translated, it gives CASSLAGGPDTQYF. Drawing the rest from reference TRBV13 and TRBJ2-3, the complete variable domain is AAGVIQSPRHLIKEKRETATLKCYPIPRHDTVYWYQQGPGQDPQFLISFYEKMQSDKGSIPDRFSAQQFSDYHSELNMSSLELGDSALYFCASSLAGGPDTQYFGPGTRLTVL.

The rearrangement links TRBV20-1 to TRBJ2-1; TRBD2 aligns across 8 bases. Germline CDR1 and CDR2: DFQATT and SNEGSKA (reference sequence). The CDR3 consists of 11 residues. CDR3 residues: CGSGTNNEQFF. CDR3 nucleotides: TGCGGTAGCGGGACAAACAATGAGCAGTTCTTC.

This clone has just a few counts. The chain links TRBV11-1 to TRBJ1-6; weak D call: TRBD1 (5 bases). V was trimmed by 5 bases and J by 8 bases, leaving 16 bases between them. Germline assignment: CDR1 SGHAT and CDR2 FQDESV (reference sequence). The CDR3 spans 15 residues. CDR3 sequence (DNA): TGTGCCAGCAGCACACCACAGGAGCCTTATTCACCCCTCCACTTT. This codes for CASSTPQEPYSPLHF.

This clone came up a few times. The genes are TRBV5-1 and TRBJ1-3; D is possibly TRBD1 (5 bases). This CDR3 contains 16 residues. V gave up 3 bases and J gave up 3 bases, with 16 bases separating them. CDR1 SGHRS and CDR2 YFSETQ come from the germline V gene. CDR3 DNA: TGCGCCAGCAGCTACTCACACCTCGGGGGTGGAAACACCATATATTTT. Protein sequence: CASSYSHLGGGNTIYF.

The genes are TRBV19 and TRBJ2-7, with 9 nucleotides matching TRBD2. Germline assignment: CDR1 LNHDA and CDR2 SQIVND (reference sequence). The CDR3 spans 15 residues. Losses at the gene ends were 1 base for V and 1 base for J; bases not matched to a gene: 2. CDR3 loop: CASSIVAGVSYEQYF. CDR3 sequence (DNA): TGTGCCAGTAGTATAGTAGCGGGGGTATCCTACGAGCAGTACTTC.

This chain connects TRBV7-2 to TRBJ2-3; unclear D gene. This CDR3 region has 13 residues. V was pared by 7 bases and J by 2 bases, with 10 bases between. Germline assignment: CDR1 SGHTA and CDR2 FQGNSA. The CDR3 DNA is TGTGCCAGCACCCCTTCGTCCACAGATACGCAGTATTTT. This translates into CASTPSSTDTQYF.

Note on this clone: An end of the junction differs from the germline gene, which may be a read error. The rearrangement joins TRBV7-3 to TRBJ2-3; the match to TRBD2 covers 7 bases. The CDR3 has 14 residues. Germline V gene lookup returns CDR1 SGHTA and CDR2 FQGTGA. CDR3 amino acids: CTSSSGLGTDTQYF. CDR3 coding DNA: TGTACCAGCAGCTCCGGACTAGGCACAGATACGCAGTATTTT.

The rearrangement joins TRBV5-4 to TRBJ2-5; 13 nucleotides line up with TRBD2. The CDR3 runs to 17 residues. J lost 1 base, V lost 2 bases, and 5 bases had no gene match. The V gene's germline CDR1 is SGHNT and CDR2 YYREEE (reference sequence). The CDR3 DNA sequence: TGTGCCAGCAGCTTTGGGGGACTAGCGGGGCCCCAAGAGACCCAGTACTTC. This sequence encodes CASSFGGLAGPQETQYF. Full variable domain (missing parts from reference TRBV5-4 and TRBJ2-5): ETGVTQSPTHLIKTRGQQVTLRCSSQSGHNTVSWYQQALGQGPQFIFQYYREEENGRGNFPPRFSGLQFPNYSSELNVNALELDDSALYLCASSFGGLAGPQETQYFGPGTRLLVL.

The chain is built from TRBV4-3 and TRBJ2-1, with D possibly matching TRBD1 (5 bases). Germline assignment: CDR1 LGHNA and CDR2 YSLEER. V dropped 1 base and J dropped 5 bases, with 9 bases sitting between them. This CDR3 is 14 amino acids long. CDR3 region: CASSQAGAHNEQFF. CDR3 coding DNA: TGCGCCAGCAGCCAAGCTGGGGCGCACAATGAGCAGTTCTTC.

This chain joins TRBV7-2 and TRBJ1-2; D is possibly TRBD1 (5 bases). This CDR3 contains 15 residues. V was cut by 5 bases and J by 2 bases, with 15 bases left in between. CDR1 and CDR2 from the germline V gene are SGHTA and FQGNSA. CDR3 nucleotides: TGTGCCAGCAGCCTGGGACTGTCTCGGAACTATGGCTACACCTTC. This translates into CASSLGLSRNYGYTF.

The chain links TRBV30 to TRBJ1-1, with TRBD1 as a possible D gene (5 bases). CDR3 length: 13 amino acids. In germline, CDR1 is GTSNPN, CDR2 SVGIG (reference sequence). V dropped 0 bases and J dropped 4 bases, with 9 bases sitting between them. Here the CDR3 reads CAWSVGGGTEAFF. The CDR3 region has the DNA TGTGCCTGGAGTGTTGGGGGGGGCACTGAAGCTTTCTTT.

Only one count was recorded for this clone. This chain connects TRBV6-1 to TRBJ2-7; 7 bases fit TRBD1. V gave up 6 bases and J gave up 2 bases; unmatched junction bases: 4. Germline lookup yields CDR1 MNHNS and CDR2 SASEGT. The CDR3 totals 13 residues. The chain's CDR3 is CASRLTGAYEQYF. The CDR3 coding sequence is TGTGCCAGCAGACTTACAGGGGCCTACGAGCAGTACTTC.

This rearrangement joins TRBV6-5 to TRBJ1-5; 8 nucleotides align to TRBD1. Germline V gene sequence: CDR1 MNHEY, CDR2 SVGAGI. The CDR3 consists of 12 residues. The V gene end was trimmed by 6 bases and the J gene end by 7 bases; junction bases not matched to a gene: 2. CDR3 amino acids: CASSNRGQPQHF. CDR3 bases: TGTGCCAGCAGCAACAGGGGGCAGCCCCAGCATTTT.

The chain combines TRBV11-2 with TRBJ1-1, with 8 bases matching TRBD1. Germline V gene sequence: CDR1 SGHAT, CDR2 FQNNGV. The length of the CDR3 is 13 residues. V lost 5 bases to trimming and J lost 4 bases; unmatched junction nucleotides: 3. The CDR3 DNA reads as TGTGCCAGCAGCCTCACAGGGGGCACTGAAGCTTTCTTT. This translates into CASSLTGGTEAFF.

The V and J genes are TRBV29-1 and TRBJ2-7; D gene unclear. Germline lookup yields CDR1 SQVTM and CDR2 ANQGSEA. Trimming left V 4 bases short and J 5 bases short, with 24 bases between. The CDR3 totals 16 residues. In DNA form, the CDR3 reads TGCAGCGTTGCCTTTTCTTTAGTCTCCCTCCGGGACGAGCAGTACTTC. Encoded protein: CSVAFSLVSLRDEQYF.

The CDR3: CASSEDPPGQGGDEQFF. The CDR3 DNA follows: TGTGCCAGCAGTGAGGACCCTCCGGGACAGGGGGGCGATGAGCAGTTCTTC. The chain recombines TRBV6-1 with TRBJ2-1, with 11 nucleotides matching TRBD1. Germline V CDR1 and CDR2: MNHNS, SASEGT. This CDR3 has 17 amino acids. Unmatched junction bases numbered 12, after V lost 3 bases and J lost 8 bases.

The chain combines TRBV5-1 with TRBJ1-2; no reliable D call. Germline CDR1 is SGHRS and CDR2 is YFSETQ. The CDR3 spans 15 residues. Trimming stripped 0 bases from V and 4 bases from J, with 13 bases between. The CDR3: CASSLGQPAAYGYTF. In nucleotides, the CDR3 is TGCGCCAGCAGCTTGGGGCAACCTGCGGCCTATGGCTACACCTTC.

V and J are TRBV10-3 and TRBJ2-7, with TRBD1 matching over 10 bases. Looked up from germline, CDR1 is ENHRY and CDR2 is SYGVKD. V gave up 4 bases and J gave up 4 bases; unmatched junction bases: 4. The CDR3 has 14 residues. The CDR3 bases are TGTGCCATCAGTGTAGGGACAGGGGTTTACGAGCAGTACTTC. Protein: CAISVGTGVYEQYF.

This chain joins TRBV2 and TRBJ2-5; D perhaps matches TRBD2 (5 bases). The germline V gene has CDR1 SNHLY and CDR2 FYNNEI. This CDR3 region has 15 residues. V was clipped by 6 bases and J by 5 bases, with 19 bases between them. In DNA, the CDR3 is TGTGCCAGCAGCGCTAACGGGGTGATAGGGGAGACCCAGTACTTC. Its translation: CASSANGVIGETQYF.

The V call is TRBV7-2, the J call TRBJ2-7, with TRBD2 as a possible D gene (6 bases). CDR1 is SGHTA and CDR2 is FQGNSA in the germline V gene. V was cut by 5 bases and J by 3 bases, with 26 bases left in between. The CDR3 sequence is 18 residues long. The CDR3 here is CASSPRGAFARTVYEQYF. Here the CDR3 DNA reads TGTGCCAGCAGCCCGCGGGGCGCTTTTGCGCGAACCGTCTACGAGCAGTACTTC.

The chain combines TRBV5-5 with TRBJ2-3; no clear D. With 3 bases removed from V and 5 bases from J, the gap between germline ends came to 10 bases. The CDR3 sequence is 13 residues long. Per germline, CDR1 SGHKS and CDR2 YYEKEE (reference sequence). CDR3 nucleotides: TGTGCCAGCAGCTGGGCCCAGAGAGATACGCAGTATTTT. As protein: CASSWAQRDTQYF.